One sample yielded the 3 T cell receptor beta chains listed below, sequenced in a study of tumor-infiltrating lymphocytes in primary liver carcinoma. Bulk tissue was left unsorted, and RNA and DNA were co-extracted from 20-30 mg of it. Constant-region priming of 500 ng total RNA yielded TCR beta cDNA. Researchers made the TCR beta libraries by running three nested multiplex PCR rounds with slightly modified ARM-PCR. Running roughly 10 cycles apiece, the first two PCR rounds relied on TRBV1-TRBV30 forward primers together with a C-beta reverse primer. TCRdb used MiXCR to reprocess the multiplex PCR reads, holding one entry per CDR3 protein. The profile covers roughly 49,000 distinct CDR3 sequences, with 71% appearing a single time and 29% taken by the ten largest. Specimen: liver tumor tissue from sampling region 5. Subset meaning: tumor region T5, tumor centre. The receptor source for this set is a man aged 35-49 years with primary liver carcinoma and hepatitis B virus infection.

About this clonotype itself: A much larger clone lies a single base off, so this may be a read error. This chain uses TRBV7-8 with TRBJ1-1; no firm D call. Germline lookup yields CDR1 SGHVS and CDR2 FQNEAQ. The CDR3 has 12 residues. The CDR3 region has the DNA TGTGTCAGCAGCCCGTACGACACTGAAGCTTTCTTT. Protein sequence: CVSSPYDTEAFF. The variable domain in full, completed from reference TRBV7-8 and TRBJ1-1, reads GAGVSQSPRYKVAKRGQDVALRCDPISGHVSLFWYQQALGQGPEFLTYFQNEAQLDKSGLPSDRFFAERPEGSVSTLKIQRTQQEDSAVYLCVSSPYDTEAFFGQGTRLTVV.

This clonotype turned up a few times. An end of the junction differs from the germline gene, which may be a read error. This CDR3 reads CTSSDRSSYDEQFF. The CDR3 DNA reads as TGCACCAGCAGCGACAGAAGCTCCTACGATGAGCAGTTCTTT. This chain uses TRBV10-1 with TRBJ2-1; D perhaps matches TRBD1 (5 bases). This CDR3 contains 14 residues. Germline CDR1 reads WNHNN; CDR2 reads SYGVQD (reference sequence).

The chain combines TRBV6-1 with TRBJ2-7, with 8 bases fitting TRBD1. With V trimmed by 11 bases and J by 5 bases, 11 bases remained unmatched. Germline V gene sequence: CDR1 MNHNS, CDR2 SASEGT. The CDR3 runs to 13 residues. The CDR3 nucleotides are TGTGCCTACAGTGACAGGGGCCTCCACGAGCAGTACTTC. The encoded protein is CAYSDRGLHEQYF.